Each of the 18 T cell receptor beta chains below was sequenced from the same sample in a study of OX40 agonist ivuxolimab in advanced cancers. Data came from immunoSEQ multiplex PCR; TCRdb stores just in-frame clones and leaves some out. Here the sample spans approximately 82,000 clones, less than 90% being singletons. The sequencing used CD4+ or CD8+ T cells sorted from blood, collected in a trial of the OX40 agonist ivuxolimab. These receptors all stem from an adult with an advanced solid tumor such as melanoma, head and neck, liver or kidney cancer.

The chain uses TRBV11-2 and TRBJ2-7; unclear D gene. The ends were cut back, 4 bases at V and 0 bases at J, with 10 bases in the middle. Looked up from germline, CDR1 is SGHAT and CDR2 is FQNNGV. This CDR3 contains 14 residues. This CDR3 is CASSSSGSSYEQYF. The CDR3, as DNA: TGTGCCAGCAGCTCATCAGGTAGCTCCTACGAGCAGTACTTC.

This chain uses TRBV28 with TRBJ2-7; 8 nucleotides align to TRBD1. Germline V lookup: CDR1 MDHEN, CDR2 SYDVKM. Trimming cost V 5 bases and J 4 bases; bases outside gene matches: 13. This CDR3 has 16 residues. The CDR3 protein is CASSLQGRDRSYEQYF. CDR3 in DNA: TGTGCCAGCAGTCTCCAAGGTCGGGACAGGAGTTACGAGCAGTACTTC.

This sequence joins TRBV4-3 and TRBJ2-3; D uncertain. The CDR3 totals 14 residues. V gave up 1 base and J gave up 3 bases, with 8 bases separating them. From germline, CDR1 is LGHNA and CDR2 YSLEER. CDR3 DNA sequence: TGCGCCAGCAGCCAAGGAGCGACTACAGATACGCAGTATTTT. Translated, it gives CASSQGATTDTQYF.

The chain carries TRBV13 and TRBJ2-7; unclear D gene. V gave up 0 bases and J gave up 3 bases, with 6 bases separating them. The CDR3 has 13 residues. Germline CDR1 reads PRHDT; CDR2 reads FYEKMQ (reference sequence). Here the CDR3 reads CASSLGRVYEQYF. CDR3 nucleotide sequence: TGTGCCAGCAGCTTAGGACGGGTCTACGAGCAGTACTTC.

CDR3 DNA sequence: TGTGCCAGCAGCGTAGGGGTAGCGGGGGGGCCGGAGACCCAGTACTTC. The encoded protein is CASSVGVAGGPETQYF. The chain carries TRBV9 and TRBJ2-5, with 11 bases that match TRBD2. The V segment lost 0 bases and the J segment 5 bases; nucleotides outside the gene matches: 6. Germline V gene sequence: CDR1 SGDLS, CDR2 YYNGEE. This CDR3 contains 16 residues.

The chain employs TRBV6-5 and TRBJ1-6; the D is unclear. Germline loops: CDR1 MNHEY, CDR2 SVGAGI. Trimming cost V 1 base and J 7 bases, with 14 bases left between them. The CDR3 loop spans 16 amino acids. CDR3 DNA sequence: TGTGCCAGCAGTTACTTCGGCCCCCCGGCCAATTCACCCCTCCACTTT. It encodes CASSYFGPPANSPLHF.

The chain carries TRBV29-1 and TRBJ1-1; the D gene is possibly TRBD1 (5 bases). Germline-derived CDR1 and CDR2 are SQVTM and ANQGSEA. This CDR3 is built from 12 residues. V lost 8 bases and J lost 5, with 15 bases in between. The CDR3 DNA is TGCAGCACCTGGGGGGGGGTTACTGAAGCTTTCTTT. Translation: CSTWGGVTEAFF.

The chain is built from TRBV5-1 and TRBJ2-1; D might be TRBD1 (5 bases). This CDR3 is 15 amino acids long. Trimming stripped 5 bases from V and 7 bases from J, with 19 bases between. Per the germline V gene, CDR1 is SGHRS and CDR2 is YFSETQ. The CDR3 sequence: CASRIFGQPTNEQFF. CDR3 DNA: TGCGCCAGCAGAATATTCGGACAACCTACGAATGAGCAGTTCTTC.

In this sample, this clone turned up a few times. The chain has TRBV2 and TRBJ1-2; D remains ambiguous. CDR1 and CDR2 from the germline V gene are SNHLY and FYNNEI. The CDR3 totals 17 residues. Trimming removed 7 bases from V and 4 bases from J, with 25 bases in between. The CDR3 DNA reads as TGTGCCAGCACCGATCAAACGTCCTTCGGTATTTTCTATGGCTACACCTTC. Translation gives CASTDQTSFGIFYGYTF.

The count of this clone is one. The rearrangement links TRBV4-3 to TRBJ2-5; D gene uncertain. The germline CDR1 and CDR2 sequences are LGHNA and YSLEER. V gave up 1 base and J gave up 1 base, with 10 bases separating them. The CDR3 covers 15 residues. The CDR3 DNA is TGCGCCAGCAGCCAAGGTAATGGGCTCCAAGAGACCCAGTACTTC. Translated: CASSQGNGLQETQYF.

The chain employs TRBV6-1 and TRBJ2-7, with D possibly being TRBD2 (6 bases). Germline CDR1 reads MNHNS; CDR2 reads SASEGT. The CDR3 sequence is 11 residues long. V was clipped by 10 bases and J by 4 bases, with 11 bases between them. The CDR3 DNA reads as TGTGCCACCACCAGCGGGTACGAGCAGTACTTC. Translated, it gives CATTSGYEQYF.

The gene calls are TRBV7-2 and TRBJ1-5; 10 bases are shared with TRBD1. CDR1 is SGHTA and CDR2 is FQGNSA in the germline V gene. The CDR3 loop spans 16 amino acids. The J segment lost 6 bases and the V segment lost 5 bases, leaving 10 bases of the junction unmatched. The CDR3 coding sequence is TGTGCCAGCAGCCGGGGGGACAGGGGTATTGCTCAGCCCCAGCATTTT. Protein product: CASSRGDRGIAQPQHF.

The chain has TRBV9 and TRBJ1-6, with a weak D call TRBD1 (5 bases). Trimming left V 3 bases short and J 10 bases short, with 20 bases between. The germline gives CDR1 SGDLS, CDR2 YYNGEE. The CDR3 extends over 16 amino acids. The CDR3 nucleotides are TGTGCCAGCAGCGCCGGCCCCAGGGATGAAACGTCACCCCTCCACTTT. Encoded protein: CASSAGPRDETSPLHF.

J is TRBJ1-1 and V is TRBV21-1; the table calls TRBD1, which could not be checked here. TRBV21-1 is deemed a pseudogene. This CDR3 is built from 15 residues. CDR3 nucleotide sequence: TGTGCCAGCAGCCGACCGGGCAGGGTAGGCACTGAAGCTTTCTTT. The encoded protein is CASSRPGRVGTEAFF.

The chain combines TRBV9 with TRBJ2-1; D is undetermined. V lost 1 base, J lost 1 base, and 0 bases lay in between. Germline V gene sequence: CDR1 SGDLS, CDR2 YYNGEE. The CDR3 has 12 amino acids. This chain's CDR3 is CASSVSYNEQFF. CDR3 DNA sequence: TGTGCCAGCAGCGTATCCTACAATGAGCAGTTCTTC.

V is TRBV10-3 and J is TRBJ1-1; no reliable D call. The CDR3 covers 12 residues. V lost 5 bases and J 2 bases, leaving 6 bases between the germline ends. The V gene's germline CDR1 is ENHRY and CDR2 SYGVKD. CDR3 residues: CAISPINTEAFF. CDR3 nucleotides: TGTGCCATCAGTCCCATTAACACTGAAGCTTTCTTT.

The chain is built from TRBV5-1 and TRBJ2-1; TRBD1 matches 9 bases. The CDR3 contains 15 residues. Per the germline V gene, CDR1 is SGHRS and CDR2 is YFSETQ. With V trimmed by 4 bases and J by 8 bases, 10 bases remained unmatched. CDR3 loop: CASSQTGTGRDEQFF. CDR3 DNA sequence: TGCGCCAGCAGCCAAACCGGGACAGGGAGAGATGAGCAGTTCTTC.

The rearrangement joins TRBV30 to TRBJ2-2, with 8 bases that match TRBD2. The CDR3 length is 13 residues. CDR1 is GTSNPN, CDR2 SVGIG, per germline (reference sequence). Trimming at V came to 5 bases and at J to 4 bases, leaving 3 bases not matched to a gene. The CDR3 loop reads CAWGTRPTGELFF. In DNA, the CDR3 is TGTGCCTGGGGGACTAGACCCACCGGGGAGCTGTTTTTT.